These 13 T cell receptor beta chains were sequenced from one sample in a study of response to subunit inactivated influenza vaccine. TCRdb re-called the RT-PCR reads with MiXCR, one entry per CDR3 protein. The sample has roughly 700,000 distinct CDR3 sequences; less than 20% are singletons. Sequencing was performed on PBMCs from blood, taken about 12 days after vaccination. These receptors originate from a man aged 50 to 60 who received an inactivated influenza vaccine.

This clonotype was recorded a few times. This chain uses TRBV5-1 with TRBJ1-1; D unresolved. The CDR3 covers 11 residues. V was pared by 5 bases and J by 7 bases, with 9 bases between. Per the germline V gene, CDR1 is SGHRS and CDR2 is YFSETQ. The CDR3 DNA reads TGCGCCAGCAGGAGCGAGGGTGAAGCTTTCTTT. This codes for CASRSEGEAFF. Complete variable domain (other parts from reference TRBV5-1 and TRBJ1-1): KAGVTQTPRYLIKTRGQQVTLSCSPISGHRSVSWYQQTPGQGLQFLFEYFSETQRNKGNFPGRFSGRQFSNSRSEMNVSTLELGDSALYLCASRSEGEAFFGQGTRLTVV.

The table lists this clonotype with many counts. The chain links TRBV29-1 to TRBJ2-1, with TRBD1 matching 7 bases. The germline V gene encodes CDR1 SQVTM and CDR2 ANQGSEA. The CDR3 contains 15 residues. V dropped 6 bases and J dropped 3; count of bases not matched to a gene: 11. CDR3 amino acids: CSVPPPGQIYNEQFF. The CDR3 bases are TGCAGCGTCCCCCCTCCGGGACAGATCTACAATGAGCAGTTCTTC.

Ten or more counts support this clonotype. The chain is built from TRBV29-1 and TRBJ2-1; a weak D match, TRBD2 (6 bases). The CDR3 runs 13 residues. Germline V gene lookup returns CDR1 SQVTM and CDR2 ANQGSEA. Trimming pared 5 bases from V and 0 bases from J, leaving 8 bases between. CDR3 nucleotide sequence: TGCAGCGTTATAGCGGACTCCTACAATGAGCAGTTCTTC. This translates into CSVIADSYNEQFF.

The chain combines TRBV5-6 with TRBJ1-1; TRBD1 is a possible D gene (5 bases). V was trimmed by 3 bases and J by 7 bases, leaving 10 bases between them. This CDR3 has 12 amino acids. Germline CDR1 SGHDT, CDR2 YYEEEE. The CDR3 region has the DNA TGTGCCAGCAGCTGGGGCTGGGGTGAAGCTTTCTTT. Its translation: CASSWGWGEAFF.

About this clonotype: At one of its ends the junction is not consistent with the germline gene, which may arise from a read error. This chain uses TRBV4-1 with TRBJ1-1; D remains ambiguous. There are 14 residues in the CDR3. Germline values: CDR1 MGHRA, CDR2 YSYEKL. This chain's CDR3 is CAMSPGFMNTEAFF. DNA for the CDR3: TGTGCCATGAGCCCCGGGTTCATGAACACTGAAGCTTTCTTT.

The gene calls are TRBV5-6 and TRBJ2-1; perhaps TRBD2 as D (6 bases). The ends were cut back, 0 bases at V and 9 bases at J, with 19 bases in the middle. CDR1 and CDR2 (germline): SGHDT, YYEEEE. The CDR3 is 16 amino acids. The CDR3 coding sequence is TGTGCCAGCAGCTTGGTGGGGGGAGCGATGTTTGGTGAGCAGTTCTTC. Translated, it gives CASSLVGGAMFGEQFF.

The rearrangement uses TRBV19 and TRBJ1-2; perhaps TRBD1 as D (6 bases). The germline V gene has CDR1 LNHDA and CDR2 SQIVND (reference sequence). Deletions cut 3 bases from V and 7 bases from J, with 18 bases between. The CDR3 consists of 15 residues. In nucleotides, the CDR3 is TGTGCCAGTAGTATCCCCCCACAGGGAAGCGGTGGCTACACCTTC. Its translation is CASSIPPQGSGGYTF.

The chain employs TRBV6-2 or TRBV6-3 and TRBJ2-3; TRBD2 agrees at 12 bases. Germline CDR1 and CDR2: MNHEY and SVGEGT. There are 16 residues in the CDR3. J lost 2 bases, V lost 6 bases, and 6 bases had no gene match. CDR3 residues: CASRRLAGALTDTQYF. In nucleotides, the CDR3 is TGTGCCAGCAGAAGACTAGCGGGGGCCCTCACAGATACGCAGTATTTT.

This clonotype was recorded many times. The genes are TRBV7-9 and TRBJ1-2; unclear D gene. Germline CDR1 is SEHNR and CDR2 is FQNEAQ (reference sequence). Trimming left V 5 bases short and J 8 bases short, with 12 bases between. The CDR3 extends over 12 amino acids. CDR3 amino acids: CASSLPGRGYTF. The CDR3 DNA is TGTGCCAGCAGCCTTCCGGGGAGGGGCTACACCTTC.

The rearrangement uses TRBV5-5 and TRBJ2-1, with D tentatively TRBD2 (6 bases). Germline CDR1 and CDR2: SGHKS and YYEKEE (reference sequence). The ends were cut back, 0 bases at V and 4 bases at J, with 11 bases in the middle. The length of the CDR3 is 15 residues. CDR3 DNA: TGTGCCAGCAGCTTGGAGCGGGCTCGGTACAATGAGCAGTTCTTC. It encodes CASSLERARYNEQFF.

The chain employs TRBV4-1 and TRBJ2-5; TRBD2 aligns across 7 bases. The CDR3 totals 14 residues. Germline loops: CDR1 MGHRA, CDR2 YSYEKL. V dropped 2 bases and J dropped 4; count of bases not matched to a gene: 4. The DNA for the CDR3 is TGCGCCAGCAGCCAAAACGGACTAGGAGAGACCCAGTACTTC. Amino acid sequence: CASSQNGLGETQYF.

This clonotype has more than one count but fewer than ten. The chain uses TRBV4-1 and TRBJ2-1; D is perhaps TRBD1 (6 bases). V lost 1 base and J lost 9, with 16 bases in between. Germline CDR1 is MGHRA and CDR2 is YSYEKL. The CDR3 is 15 amino acids. CDR3 protein: CASSQVWAGEVEQFF. CDR3 DNA sequence: TGCGCCAGCAGCCAAGTCTGGGCAGGGGAAGTTGAGCAGTTCTTC.

This clonotype was found many times. This rearrangement joins TRBV6-5 to TRBJ2-3, with D hard to call. The CDR3 length is 11 residues. In germline, CDR1 is MNHEY, CDR2 SVGAGI. V was trimmed by 4 bases and J by 8 bases, leaving 7 bases between them. The chain's CDR3 is CASSSRVTQYF. The CDR3 bases are TGTGCCAGCAGTTCTCGCGTTACGCAGTATTTT.